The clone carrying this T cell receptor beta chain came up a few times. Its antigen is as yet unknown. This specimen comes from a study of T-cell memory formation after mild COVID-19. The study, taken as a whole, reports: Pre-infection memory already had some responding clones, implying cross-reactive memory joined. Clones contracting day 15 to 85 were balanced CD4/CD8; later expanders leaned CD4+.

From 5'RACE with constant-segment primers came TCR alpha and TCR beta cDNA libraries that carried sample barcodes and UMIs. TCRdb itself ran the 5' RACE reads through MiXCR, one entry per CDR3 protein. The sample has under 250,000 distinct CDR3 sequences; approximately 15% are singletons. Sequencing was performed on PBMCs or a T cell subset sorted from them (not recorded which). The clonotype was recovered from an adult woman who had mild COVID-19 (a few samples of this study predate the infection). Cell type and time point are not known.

CDR3 bases: TGTGCCAGCAGCGGGACAGGGGACTACCGCTACGAGCAGTACTTC. It codes for CASSGTGDYRYEQYF. V is TRBV2 and J is TRBJ2-7; 10 nucleotides match TRBD1. This CDR3 region has 15 residues. The germline gives CDR1 SNHLY, CDR2 FYNNEI. V gave up 6 bases and J gave up 3 bases; unmatched junction bases: 8.